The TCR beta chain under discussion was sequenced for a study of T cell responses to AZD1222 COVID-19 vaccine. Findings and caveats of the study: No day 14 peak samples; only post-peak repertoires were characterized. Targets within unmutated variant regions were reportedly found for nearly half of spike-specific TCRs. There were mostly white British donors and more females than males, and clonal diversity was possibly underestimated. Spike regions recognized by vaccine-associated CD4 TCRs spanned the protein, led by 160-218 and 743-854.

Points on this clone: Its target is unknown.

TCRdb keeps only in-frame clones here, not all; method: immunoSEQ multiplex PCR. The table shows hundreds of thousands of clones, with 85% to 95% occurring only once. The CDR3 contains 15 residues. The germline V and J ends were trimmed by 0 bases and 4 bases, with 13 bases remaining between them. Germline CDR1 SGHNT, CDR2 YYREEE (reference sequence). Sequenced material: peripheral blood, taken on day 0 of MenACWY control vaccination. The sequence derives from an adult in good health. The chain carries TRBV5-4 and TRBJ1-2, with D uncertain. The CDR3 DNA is TGTGCCAGCAGCTTGGGGTTACGGGAGGGCTATGGCTACACCTTC. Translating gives CASSLGLREGYGYTF. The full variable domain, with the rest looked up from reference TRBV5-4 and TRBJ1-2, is ETGVTQSPTHLIKTRGQQVTLRCSSQSGHNTVSWYQQALGQGPQFIFQYYREEENGRGNFPPRFSGLQFPNYSSELNVNALELDDSALYLCASSLGLREGYGYTFGSGTRLTVV.